The 15 T cell receptor beta chains presented below share a single source sample, sequenced in a study of metastatic and nonmetastatic thyroid tumors. MiXCR reprocessed the PCR reads for TCRdb. The sample holds around 13,000 clones, 20% to 30% seen once. Thyroid surgery was preceded by no treatment in any patient. The sequenced sample was blood. All receptors derive from a female donor with papillary thyroid cancer or a benign thyroid nodule (not recorded which). Some clones in this sample may be carry-over from other donors' samples.

This clone showed up many times. V is TRBV5-1 and J is TRBJ1-2, with 8 bases lining up with TRBD1. The CDR3 is made up of 17 amino acids. V was clipped by 3 bases and J by 1 base; unmatched bases: 11. Germline CDR1 and CDR2: SGHRS and YFSETQ. The CDR3 spells CASSSRDRIGFNYGYTF. The DNA for the CDR3 is TGCGCCAGCAGCTCCCGGGACAGGATTGGGTTTAACTATGGCTACACCTTC.

V usage is TRBV5-1 and J usage is TRBJ1-2; 7 nucleotides align to TRBD1. Germline V gene sequence: CDR1 SGHRS, CDR2 YFSETQ. This CDR3 is built from 15 residues. The junction had 10 bases not matched to a gene; V was cut back by 3 bases and J by 5 bases. The CDR3 loop is CASSSFQDRSYGYTF. DNA for the CDR3: TGCGCCAGCAGCTCATTTCAGGACAGGTCATATGGCTACACCTTC.

Ten or more counts support this clone. Just one base apart from a much larger clone, this may be a read error. The rearrangement joins TRBV24-1 to TRBJ1-4, with TRBD1 matching 8 bases. V was clipped by 12 bases and J by 6 bases; unmatched bases: 17. The germline V gene has CDR1 KGHDR and CDR2 SFDVKD. The CDR3 has 16 amino acids. The CDR3 DNA sequence: TGTGCCCTAGCTAGTCCCCGACAGGGGCGGTATGAAAAACTGTTTTTT. Translation gives CALASPRQGRYEKLFF.

The V call is TRBV7-2, the J call TRBJ1-4; TRBD1 might be the D (5 bases). The V gene lost 3 bases and the J gene lost 10 bases, with 15 bases spanning the gap. The CDR3 runs to 14 residues. Looked up from germline, CDR1 is SGHTA and CDR2 is FQGNSA. CDR3 sequence: CASSLQGLIGKLFF. The CDR3 nucleotides read TGTGCCAGCAGCTTGCAGGGTTTGATCGGAAAACTGTTTTTT.

This chain uses TRBV25-1 with TRBJ1-1; 7 bases map to TRBD1. This CDR3 spans 13 amino acids. The trim removed 2 bases at V and 3 bases at J, leaving 0 bases unmatched. Germline lookup yields CDR1 MGHDK and CDR2 SYGVNS. The CDR3 protein is CASSEQGDTEAFF. In nucleotides, the CDR3 is TGTGCCAGCAGTGAACAGGGGGACACTGAAGCTTTCTTT.

This clone was detected ten times or more. In the same sample, other DNA sequences code for this CDR3. The chain couples TRBV7-9 to TRBJ2-1; no clear D gene. CDR3 size: 14 residues. Germline V lookup: CDR1 SEHNR, CDR2 FQNEAQ (reference sequence). Deletions cut 1 base from V and 2 bases from J, with 6 bases between. Here the CDR3 reads CASSLEGAYNEQFF. CDR3 DNA: TGTGCCAGCAGCTTAGAAGGTGCCTACAATGAGCAGTTCTTC.

This clone is categorized as medium-sized (0.01 to 0.1%). This chain uses TRBV5-1 with TRBJ2-7, with a tentative D call TRBD2 (5 bases). This CDR3 region has 12 residues. Trimming left V 5 bases short and J 3 bases short, with 9 bases between. Germline loops: CDR1 SGHRS, CDR2 YFSETQ. As DNA, the CDR3 is TGCGCCAGCAGGGACTTTGACTACGAGCAGTACTTC. Translated: CASRDFDYEQYF.

The rearrangement joins TRBV7-8 to TRBJ2-1; the D is unclear. Germline-derived CDR1 and CDR2 are SGHVS and FQNEAQ. The V end was cut by 5 bases, the J end by 12 bases, with 14 bases between. The CDR3 length is 12 residues. CDR3 residues: CASSLDSARQFF. The CDR3 DNA is TGTGCCAGCAGCCTTGACTCTGCGAGGCAGTTCTTC.

This clone was detected only a few times. The chain employs TRBV6-2 or TRBV6-3 and TRBJ1-3; tentatively, D is TRBD1 (5 bases). V was pared by 5 bases and J by 4 bases, with 12 bases between. The germline V gene encodes CDR1 MNHEY and CDR2 SVGEGT. The CDR3 has 14 amino acids. The CDR3 loop is CASSPGTEGNTIYF. The CDR3 nucleotides read TGTGCCAGCAGTCCCGGGACGGAAGGAAACACCATATATTTT.

This clone counts as medium-sized. The J gene is TRBJ2-2, the V gene TRBV7-3, with TRBD2 identical over 8 bases. With 1 base clipped from V and 4 bases from J, the junction kept 2 bases outside the gene matches. The CDR3 contains 15 residues. Germline assignment: CDR1 SGHTA and CDR2 FQGTGA. CDR3 coding DNA: TGTGCCAGCAGCTTAAACGCGGGAGGCACCGGGGAGCTGTTTTTT. Amino acids: CASSLNAGGTGELFF.

In this sample, this clone turned up many times. The junction shows a germline mismatch at one end, possibly a read error. CDR3 in DNA: TGTGCCAGCAGCCTAGGGGGGACAGGGTCCTCCGAGCAGTACTTC. Amino acid sequence: CASSLGGTGSSEQYF. J is TRBJ2-7 and V is TRBV9; 9 bases map to TRBD1. The CDR3 has 15 amino acids. In germline, CDR1 is SGDLS, CDR2 YYNGEE.

J is TRBJ1-1 and V is TRBV20-1; D may be TRBD1 (6 bases). Trimming took 6 bases from V and 0 from J, leaving 17 bases between them. CDR3 size: 15 residues. CDR1 is DFQATT, CDR2 SNEGSKA, per germline (reference sequence). The DNA of the CDR3 is TGCAGTGCGCCTGGACAGTCTGGTCTGAACACTGAAGCTTTCTTT. Its translation: CSAPGQSGLNTEAFF.

By share, this clone ranks as medium-sized. V gene TRBV20-1 combines with J gene TRBJ2-7; 10 bases agree with TRBD2. The CDR3 spans 16 residues. CDR1 is DFQATT, CDR2 SNEGSKA, per germline (reference sequence). V was clipped by 3 bases and J by 0 bases; unmatched bases: 8. In nucleotides, the CDR3 is TGCAGTGCTAGGGGTTCGATAGCGGGAGGCTCCTACGAGCAGTACTTC. Its translation is CSARGSIAGGSYEQYF.

This clone ranks as medium-sized (0.01 to 0.1%). The chain couples TRBV7-2 to TRBJ2-7, with 12 bases identical to TRBD2. CDR1 is SGHTA and CDR2 is FQGNSA in the germline V gene. V lost 4 bases to trimming and J lost 6 bases; unmatched junction nucleotides: 4. The CDR3 length is 14 residues. The CDR3 here is CASSWTSGEGEQYF. Here the CDR3 DNA reads TGTGCCAGCAGCTGGACTAGCGGGGAGGGCGAGCAGTACTTC.

This clone was seen a handful of times. The chain combines TRBV28 with TRBJ2-1; 7 nucleotides line up with TRBD2. Losses at the gene ends were 6 bases for V and 4 bases for J; bases not matched to a gene: 12. The length of the CDR3 is 16 residues. The germline V gene encodes CDR1 MDHEN and CDR2 SYDVKM. Here the CDR3 DNA reads TGTGCCAGCAGCGCCCAATTGGCTAGCGGTTACAATGAGCAGTTCTTC. Its translation: CASSAQLASGYNEQFF.